This T cell receptor (beta chain) was captured by sequencing in a study of OX40 agonist ivuxolimab in advanced cancers. Study results and limitations: At 0.1 to 3.0 mg/kg and by week 6, clonal expansion occurred in CD4+ and CD8+ blood T cells.

Generated by immunoSEQ multiplex PCR, the TCRdb table keeps only in-frame clones and is missing some. The sample shows 100,000 to 120,000 clones, about 92% of them seen only once. Trimming stripped 0 bases from V and 1 base from J, with 4 bases between. The germline V gene encodes CDR1 SGHRS and CDR2 YFSETQ. This CDR3 has 13 residues. Concerning this clone itself: Its antigen is undetermined.

The source was CD4+ or CD8+ T cells sorted from blood, collected in a trial of the OX40 agonist ivuxolimab. The receptor was derived from an adult with an advanced solid tumor such as melanoma, head and neck, liver or kidney cancer. The chain carries TRBV5-1 and TRBJ2-5; no clear D gene. This CDR3 is CASSLGTQETQYF. CDR3 DNA sequence: TGCGCCAGCAGCTTGGGTACCCAAGAGACCCAGTACTTC.